A selection of T cell receptor beta chains follows, all from one sample in a study of T cell repertoires in cytomegalovirus infection. TCRdb reanalysed the reads using MiXCR and keeps one entry per CDR3 protein. The data show around 740,000 distinct CDR3 sequences, 35% to 45% seen once. Sequencing was done on a sample of PBMCs. The origin of the receptors is a human donor in good health (CMV status not recorded). Some clones in this sample may be carry-over from other donors' samples. The CDR3 runs from the conserved cysteine through the conserved F or W. The D gene is left open where the match is weak. Clone size, where shown, is once, few, many, or a class for clones that have expanded.

clone size	V gene	D gene	J gene	CDR3 protein	CDR3 DNA
few	TRBV7-8	NA	TRBJ2-3	CASSLAARAGDTQYF	TGTGCCAGCAGCTTAGCTGCTAGGGCAGGAGATACGCAGTATTTT
few	TRBV27	NA	TRBJ1-4	CASSPGIGEKLFF	TGTGCCAGCAGTCCAGGGATAGGCGAAAAACTGTTTTTT
few	TRBV6-1	TRBD1	TRBJ1-4	CASSADRGSSATNEKLFF	TGTGCCAGCAGTGCCGACAGGGGCAGCTCTGCAACTAATGAAAAACTGTTTTTT
NA	TRBV5-6	TRBD1	TRBJ1-2	CASSLGDSRHGYTF	TGTGCCAGCAGCTTGGGGGACAGCCGTCATGGCTACACCTTC
NA	TRBV12-3/TRBV12-4	NA	TRBJ2-7	CASSLGKAYEQYF	TGTGCCAGCAGTTTAGGCAAGGCCTACGAGCAGTACTTC
NA	TRBV20-1	TRBD2	TRBJ2-1	CSARDLRGGLSDEQFF	TGCAGTGCTAGAGATTTGCGGGGGGGCCTCAGTGATGAGCAGTTCTTC
few	TRBV29-1	TRBD1	TRBJ2-1	CSVEDSRTGVYNEQFF	TGCAGCGTTGAAGATTCTAGAACAGGGGTTTACAATGAGCAGTTCTTC
NA	TRBV2	NA	TRBJ1-1	CASSDHPNTEAFF	TGTGCCAGCAGTGATCACCCTAACACTGAAGCTTTCTTT
few	TRBV12-3/TRBV12-4	NA	TRBJ1-2	CASSYSGTANYGYTF	TGTGCCAGCAGTTATTCAGGGACGGCTAACTATGGCTACACCTTC
NA	TRBV6-1	TRBD1	TRBJ2-3	CASSRRQGAEADTQYF	TGTGCCAGCAGCCGAAGACAGGGGGCCGAGGCAGATACGCAGTATTTT
many	TRBV7-8	TRBD2	TRBJ2-1	CASSLGGRVYNEQFF	TGTGCCAGCAGCTTAGGCGGGAGGGTCTACAATGAGCAGTTCTTC
NA	TRBV12-3/TRBV12-4	NA	TRBJ1-5	CASSFFAGQGYQPQHF	TGTGCCAGCAGTTTTTTCGCCGGGCAGGGGTATCAGCCCCAGCATTTT
few	TRBV15	NA	TRBJ2-1	CATSRDQMHNEQFF	TGTGCCACCAGCAGAGATCAGATGCACAATGAGCAGTTCTTC
few	TRBV9	NA	TRBJ2-1	CASSVGPVAPQFF	TGTGCCAGCAGCGTAGGGCCGGTTGCCCCACAGTTCTTC
NA	TRBV20-1	TRBD2	TRBJ2-7	CSAPPPGLAIEQYF	TGCAGTGCTCCTCCCCCGGGACTAGCGATCGAGCAGTACTTC
NA	TRBV7-8	TRBD2	TRBJ2-1	CASSLAGSGRAVGEQFF	TGTGCCAGCAGCTTAGCGGGTAGCGGGAGGGCCGTAGGTGAGCAGTTCTTC
NA	TRBV24-1	NA	TRBJ2-5	CAITSPMSGAAQYF	TGTGCCATCACTTCACCCATGAGCGGCGCGGCCCAGTACTTC
NA	TRBV4-1	TRBD1	TRBJ2-6	CASSQETGGGGANVLTF	TGCGCCAGCAGCCAAGAAACAGGGGGCGGTGGGGCCAACGTCCTGACTTTC
NA	TRBV5-1	TRBD1	TRBJ1-1	CASSKRQGQAEAFF	TGCGCCAGCAGCAAACGACAGGGTCAGGCTGAAGCTTTCTTT
few	TRBV10-3	NA	TRBJ1-1	CAIRGTGKTEAFF	TGTGCCATCAGGGGGACGGGTAAGACTGAAGCTTTCTTT
many	TRBV7-2	NA	TRBJ1-6	CASSLVSGTLNSPLHF	TGTGCCAGCAGCTTAGTCTCGGGGACCTTAAATTCACCCCTCCACTTT
NA	TRBV12-3/TRBV12-4	TRBD1	TRBJ1-2	CASSLALGQGVGYTF	TGTGCCAGCAGTTTAGCGCTCGGGCAGGGGGTTGGCTACACCTTC
NA	TRBV5-1	TRBD1	TRBJ1-5	CASSLEGQGGNQPQHF	TGCGCCAGCAGCTTGGAGGGACAGGGGGGCAATCAGCCCCAGCATTTT
NA	TRBV18	NA	TRBJ1-1	CASSPGLDTEAFF	TGTGCCAGCTCACCCGGCCTCGACACTGAAGCTTTCTTT
NA	TRBV7-9	TRBD1	TRBJ1-1	CASRTTGGHRAEAFF	TGTGCCAGCAGAACAACAGGGGGCCATCGCGCTGAAGCTTTCTTT
NA	TRBV6-8	TRBD1	TRBJ2-3	CASSKDRGRTDTQYF	TGTGCCAGCAGTAAGGACAGGGGAAGGACAGATACGCAGTATTTT
NA	TRBV5-1	TRBD1	TRBJ2-7	CASSLTDRGRYEQYF	TGCGCCAGCAGCTTGACCGACAGGGGAAGATACGAGCAGTACTTC
NA	TRBV4-2	NA	TRBJ2-5	CASSQGTDWETQYF	TGTGCCAGCAGCCAAGGGACCGACTGGGAGACCCAGTACTTC
NA	TRBV6-1	NA	TRBJ2-1	CASSYEAVGNEQFF	TGTGCCAGCAGTTACGAGGCAGTGGGGAATGAGCAGTTCTTC
few	TRBV12-3/TRBV12-4	NA	TRBJ2-1	CASSFKITELYNEQFF	TGTGCCAGCAGTTTCAAAATAACCGAACTCTACAATGAGCAGTTCTTC
NA	TRBV10-3	NA	TRBJ2-3	CAIRGGRASTDTQYF	TGTGCCATCAGGGGAGGACGGGCTAGCACAGATACGCAGTATTTT
NA	TRBV7-4	NA	TRBJ1-3	CASSLVRGGSGNTIYF	TGTGCCAGCAGCTTAGTTCGCGGGGGCTCCGGAAACACCATATATTTT
NA	TRBV30	NA	TRBJ1-2	CAWWVSAIYGYTF	TGTGCCTGGTGGGTTTCGGCCATCTATGGCTACACCTTC
NA	TRBV19	TRBD1	TRBJ1-5	CASSMNRGLSNQPQHF	TGTGCCAGTAGTATGAACAGGGGCCTTAGCAATCAGCCCCAGCATTTT
many	TRBV4-2	NA	TRBJ1-6	CASSQDNVADLPLHF	TGTGCCAGCAGCCAAGACAACGTGGCAGACCTACCCCTCCACTTT
few	TRBV6-1	NA	TRBJ2-1	CASSGGTNYNEQFF	TGTGCCAGCAGTGGGGGGACCAACTACAATGAGCAGTTCTTC
few	TRBV7-2	NA	TRBJ1-2	CASSLLPRFSSYGYTF	TGTGCCAGCAGCTTATTGCCAAGGTTCTCCTCATATGGCTACACCTTC
many	TRBV7-8	NA	TRBJ1-6	CASRPGTYNSPLHF	TGTGCCAGCAGGCCCGGGACGTATAATTCACCCCTCCACTTT
many	TRBV7-2	NA	TRBJ1-3	CASSFAPPSGNTIYF	TGTGCCAGCAGCTTCGCCCCGCCCTCTGGAAACACCATATATTTT
NA	TRBV4-1	NA	TRBJ2-5	CASSGRDWEETQYF	TGCGCCAGCAGCGGCCGGGACTGGGAAGAGACCCAGTACTTC
many	TRBV28	NA	TRBJ2-3	CASFKSTDTQYF	TGTGCCAGCTTCAAGAGCACAGATACGCAGTATTTT
few	TRBV28	NA	TRBJ2-7	CASKKNEYEQYF	TGTGCCAGCAAGAAGAATGAGTACGAGCAGTACTTC
few	TRBV7-9	NA	TRBJ1-4	CASSSTSGREKLFF	TGTGCCAGCAGCTCAACCTCAGGACGTGAAAAACTGTTTTTT
many	TRBV7-2	TRBD1	TRBJ2-5	CASSSIRGLGETQYF	TGTGCCAGCAGCTCAATCAGGGGGCTGGGGGAGACCCAGTACTTC
many	TRBV12-3/TRBV12-4	NA	TRBJ1-5	CASSLFEGWGKGRNQPQHF	TGTGCCAGCAGTTTATTTGAAGGATGGGGAAAGGGGCGAAATCAGCCCCAGCATTTT